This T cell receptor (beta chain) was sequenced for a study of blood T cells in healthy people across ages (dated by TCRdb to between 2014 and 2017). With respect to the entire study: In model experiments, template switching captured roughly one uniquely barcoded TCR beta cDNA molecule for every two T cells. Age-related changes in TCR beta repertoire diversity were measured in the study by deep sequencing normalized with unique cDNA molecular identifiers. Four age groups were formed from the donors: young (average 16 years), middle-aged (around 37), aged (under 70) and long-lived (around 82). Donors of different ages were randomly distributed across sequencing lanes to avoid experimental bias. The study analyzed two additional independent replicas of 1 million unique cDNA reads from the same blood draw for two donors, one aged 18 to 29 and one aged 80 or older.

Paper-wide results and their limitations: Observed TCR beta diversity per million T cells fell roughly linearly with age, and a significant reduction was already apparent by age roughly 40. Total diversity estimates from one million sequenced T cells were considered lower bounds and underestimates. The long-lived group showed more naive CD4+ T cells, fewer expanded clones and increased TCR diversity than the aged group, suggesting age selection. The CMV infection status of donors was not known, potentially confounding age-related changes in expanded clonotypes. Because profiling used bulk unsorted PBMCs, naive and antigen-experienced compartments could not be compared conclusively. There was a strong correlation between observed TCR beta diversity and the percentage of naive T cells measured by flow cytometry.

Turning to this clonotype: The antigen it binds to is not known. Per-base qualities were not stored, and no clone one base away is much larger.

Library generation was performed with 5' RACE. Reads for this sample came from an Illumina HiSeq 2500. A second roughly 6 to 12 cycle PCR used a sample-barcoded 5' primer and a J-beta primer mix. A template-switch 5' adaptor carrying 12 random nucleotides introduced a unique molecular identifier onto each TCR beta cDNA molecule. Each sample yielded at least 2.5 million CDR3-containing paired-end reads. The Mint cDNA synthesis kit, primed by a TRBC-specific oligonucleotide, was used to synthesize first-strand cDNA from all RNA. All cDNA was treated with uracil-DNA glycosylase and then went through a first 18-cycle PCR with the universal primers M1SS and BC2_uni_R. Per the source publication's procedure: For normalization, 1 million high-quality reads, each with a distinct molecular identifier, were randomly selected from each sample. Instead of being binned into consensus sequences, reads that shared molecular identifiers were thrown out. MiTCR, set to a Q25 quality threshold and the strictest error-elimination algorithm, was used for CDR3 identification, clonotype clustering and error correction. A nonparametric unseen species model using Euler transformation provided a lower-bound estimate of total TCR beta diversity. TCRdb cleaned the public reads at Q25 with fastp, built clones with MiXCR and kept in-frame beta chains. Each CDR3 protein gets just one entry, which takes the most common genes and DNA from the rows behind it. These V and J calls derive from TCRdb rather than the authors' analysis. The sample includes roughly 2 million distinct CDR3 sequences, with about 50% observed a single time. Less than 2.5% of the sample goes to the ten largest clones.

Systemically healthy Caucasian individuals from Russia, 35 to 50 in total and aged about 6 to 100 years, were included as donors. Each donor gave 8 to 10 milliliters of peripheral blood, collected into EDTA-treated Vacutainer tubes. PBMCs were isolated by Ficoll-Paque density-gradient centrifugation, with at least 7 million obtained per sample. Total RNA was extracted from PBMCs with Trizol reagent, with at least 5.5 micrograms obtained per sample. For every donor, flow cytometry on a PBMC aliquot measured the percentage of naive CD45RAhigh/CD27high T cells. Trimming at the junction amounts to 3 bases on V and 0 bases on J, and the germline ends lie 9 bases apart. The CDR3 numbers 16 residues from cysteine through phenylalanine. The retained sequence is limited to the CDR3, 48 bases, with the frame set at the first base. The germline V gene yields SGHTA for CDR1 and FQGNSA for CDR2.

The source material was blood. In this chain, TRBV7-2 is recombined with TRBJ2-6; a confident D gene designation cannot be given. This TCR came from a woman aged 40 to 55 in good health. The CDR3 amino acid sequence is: CASSFSATSGANVLTF. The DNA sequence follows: TGTGCCAGCAGCTTCTCAGCCACCTCTGGGGCCAACGTCCTGACTTTC.